What follows is one T cell receptor beta chain and its context. In this sample, this clonotype turned up a few times. Its antigen is unknown. No base quality information exists; no much larger clone differs at one position. From its cysteine to its phenylalanine, the CDR3 spans 15 amino acids. Here the CDR3 DNA is all that survives: 45 bases in frame from base 1. CDR1 and CDR2 are drawn from the germline V gene (reference sequence): SGHKS, YYEKEE. V is pruned by 4 bases and J by 3 bases, leaving 10 bases of the junction without a gene match. TCR cDNA was made using 5'RACE template switching, a step that added a universal primer site and unique molecular identifiers. cDNA synthesis was primed from both the TCR alpha and TCR beta constant segments. Library amplification involved two PCR steps, and the second step added sample barcodes and sequencing adapters. Sequencing of libraries was performed on Illumina HiSeq 2500 (2x100 bp) or NovaSeq (2x150 bp). The authors processed their data as follows. MIGEC handled demultiplexing of reads and collapsing into UMI consensus sequences, while MiXCR performed V(D)J alignment. Clonotypes responding to the vaccine were identified with edgeR on replicate PBMC samples, with the criteria of FDR below 0.01 and a log2 fold change above 5 up to day 15. Bulk clonotypes were assigned CD4 or CD8 identity according to which sequenced CD4 or CD8 repertoire held them at higher abundance. TCRdb cleaned the public reads at Q25 with fastp, built clones with MiXCR and kept in-frame beta chains. Rows merge per CDR3 protein into single entries with the most common DNA and genes. The V and J calls and clone size are TCRdb's, not the authors'. A total of 320,000 or so distinct CDR3 sequences appear in this sample, roughly 7.5% of them only once. In total, the top ten clones hold under 20% of the sample.

Read against the paper, the sample's treatment or condition label means: live attenuated yellow fever vaccine strain. At every blood-draw timepoint, two biological replicates of bulk PBMCs were collected. PBMCs were isolated from peripheral blood using a standard Ficoll-Paque protocol. RNA was extracted with TriZol from bulk PBMCs, CD4 and CD8 fractions, and dextramer-positive and dextramer-negative fractions. The sample originates from a study of T cells after yellow fever vaccination (dated by TCRdb to the late 2010s). In the study overall: The SMART-Seq v4 Ultra Low Input RNA kit was used to prepare libraries from fractions with low cell numbers. Blood was drawn at multiple timepoints before and after primary and secondary immunization, with bulk PBMC replicates and cell subsets isolated. Two healthy male donors, one aged 18 to 29 and one aged 30 to 40 years, made up the cohort. Bulk TCR alpha and beta repertoires were sequenced longitudinally to track T-cell clones before and after primary and booster YFV17D yellow fever vaccination.

What the authors observed across the whole study: After the booster, most of the clones that had expanded following primary vaccination were detected again (almost 98% of CD4 and more than 85% of CD8), which suggests that memory was broadly maintained. Because only a couple of donors were included in the study, the extent to which the findings can be generalized is limited. The secondary T-cell response was found to be weaker but faster than the primary response, with a peak reached on day 5 rather than on day 15. Computational filtering was needed because FACS-sorted repertoires could contain abundant contaminating clonotypes from the bulk population. A small share of clonotypes occurred in both CD4 and CD8 compartments, likely arising from convergent recombination.

Recombination linked TRBV5-5 to TRBJ2-7, with TRBD1 identical over 7 junction bases. Sample: PBMCs, taken approximately 40 days after the first yellow fever vaccination. The receptor comes from a man between 18 and 35 years old who received the YFV17D yellow fever vaccine. The DNA sequence is as follows: TGTGCCAGCAGCCAACCTGACAGGGCTTTCTACGAGCAGTACTTC. This sequence encodes CASSQPDRAFYEQYF.